This T cell receptor beta chain was captured by sequencing in a study of blood T cell repertoires in COVID-19. Assay: immunoSEQ multiplex PCR; the TCRdb copy retains only in-frame clones and omits some. The data hold some 210,000 clones, with just under 85% observed a single time. Germline V gene data show CDR1 as SGHAT and CDR2 as FQNNGV. The CDR3 runs 15 residues. V lost 1 base to trimming and J lost 4 bases; unmatched junction nucleotides: 2. The TCR sequence derives from a woman aged 45-60 years with active or convalescent COVID-19. Input material: peripheral blood. The chain combines TRBV11-2 with TRBJ2-1; 9 bases map to TRBD2. The CDR3 loop reads CASSLASGAYNEQFF. CDR3 DNA sequence: TGTGCCAGCAGCTTAGCTAGCGGGGCATACAATGAGCAGTTCTTC.